The rows below give T cell receptor beta chains drawn from one sample of a study of identical twins. One entry per CDR3 protein, called by TCRdb with MiXCR from the 5' RACE reads. The table records fewer than 550,000 distinct CDR3 sequences, over 11% of them present only once. These data were likewise used in another study, on yellow fever vaccine responses in identical twins.

The source material was CD4+ T cells sorted from blood. Receptor source: a woman younger than 35 in good health. The CDR3 runs from the conserved cysteine through the conserved F or W. A D gene is named only where the DNA matches it firmly. A clone size is listed for some rows: how often the clone was seen (once, few, many), or a class if it is expanded.

NA | NA | TRBJ2-3 | TRBV7-9 | TGTGCCAGCGCCCCGGGCGCGGAAACAAGCACAGATACGCAGTATTTT | CASAPGAETSTDTQYF
TRBD1 | few | TRBJ1-2 | TRBV5-6 | TGTGCCAGCAACCCCTGGACAGGGCGGTCGCGTGGCTACACCTTC | CASNPWTGRSRGYTF
TRBD1 | few | TRBJ1-4 | TRBV15 | TGTGCCACCAGCAGAGATCAAAACAGGGGGGAAGAAAAACTGTTTTTT | CATSRDQNRGEEKLFF
NA | NA | TRBJ2-7 | TRBV11-3 | TGTGCCAGCAGCTTAGATCAGGGTGAGCAGTACTTC | CASSLDQGEQYF
NA | many | TRBJ1-4 | TRBV7-9 | TGTGCCAGCAGCCGGGACGGGGTCCGTGAAAAACTGTTTTTT | CASSRDGVREKLFF
TRBD1 | few | TRBJ2-2 | TRBV2 | TGTGCCAGCAGCGGACAGGCAGCGAACACCGGGGAGCTGTTTTTT | CASSGQAANTGELFF
TRBD1 | few | TRBJ2-7 | TRBV6-5 | TGTGCCAGCAGTATCGACAGGGTGTTCCACTTC | CASSIDRVFHF
TRBD2 | NA | TRBJ2-3 | TRBV5-1 | TGCGCCAGCAGCTTGAGAACTAGCGGGGTTAACACAGATACGCAGTATTTT | CASSLRTSGVNTDTQYF
TRBD1 | NA | TRBJ1-3 | TRBV7-2 | TGTGCCAGCAGCTTGGAGACAGGGTACGGAAACACCATATATTTT | CASSLETGYGNTIYF
TRBD1 | NA | TRBJ2-5 | TRBV28 | TGTGCCAGCAGTTTAATGGGACAGGGGTCAGCGACCCAGTACTTC | CASSLMGQGSATQYF
NA | NA | TRBJ2-7 | TRBV28 | TGTGCCATACTGGACACCTCCGCCTACGAGCAGTACTTC | CAILDTSAYEQYF
NA | once | TRBJ2-3 | TRBV4-1 | TGCGCCAGCAGCCAGGGGGACGGTCACTTTACCACAGATACGCAGTATTTT | CASSQGDGHFTTDTQYF
NA | few | TRBJ1-1 | TRBV4-3 | TGCGCCAGCAGCCAAGTTAGAGGGACTGAAGCTTTCTTT | CASSQVRGTEAFF